This entry describes one TCR beta chain. Its antigen remains unidentified. CDR1 and CDR2 (germline): SGHDT, YYEEEE. V lost 0 bases, J lost 6 bases, and 7 bases lay in between. CDR3 length equals 12 residues. The data derive from a study of STAT5B mutations in CD4+ large granular lymphocyte leukemia. Study-level results: Top patient clones used TRBV06 genes more often: 8/27 versus 2/35 in controls.

Clones were read by immunoSEQ multiplex PCR, and TCRdb kept only the in-frame ones, dropping some. Here the sample spans roughly 1,000 clones, around three quarters being singletons. The gene calls are TRBV5-6 and TRBJ2-7; D remains unclear. The sequence came from a man aged 55-75 years with CD4+ T-cell large granular lymphocyte leukemia. Sample: PBMCs. The CDR3 DNA reads as TGTGCCAGCAGCTTGGTTAACGGCGAGCAGTACTTC. The encoded protein is CASSLVNGEQYF. The variable domain in full, with the rest retrieved from reference TRBV5-6 and TRBJ2-7, is DAGVTQSPTHLIKTRGQQVTLRCSPKSGHDTVSWYQQALGQGPQFIFQYYEEEERQRGNFPDRFSGHQFPNYSSELNVNALLLGDSALYLCASSLVNGEQYFGPGTRLTVT.